These 3 T cell receptor beta chains share one sample of origin, sequenced in a study of naive and memory T cell subsets. Amplification of ligated cDNA took four PCR rounds with SP2 and nested alpha and beta constant primers. TCRdb re-called the 5' RACE reads through MiXCR, storing one row per CDR3 protein. The sample consists of roughly 62,000 distinct CDR3 sequences, around 8% of them appearing once. An oligonucleotide containing a UMI was ligated to the 3' end of TCR cDNA. Receptor source: a female donor in good health.

The CDR3 region has the DNA TGTGCCAGCAGCTCAAGGACTAGCGGGAGGGTTGATGAGCAGTTCTTC. Its translation is CASSSRTSGRVDEQFF. This sequence joins TRBV11-2 and TRBJ2-1, with TRBD2 matching 15 bases. The CDR3 loop spans 16 amino acids. Germline-derived CDR1 and CDR2 are SGHAT and FQNNGV. With 4 bases clipped from V and 8 bases from J, the junction kept 6 bases outside the gene matches.

The rearrangement links TRBV18 to TRBJ2-3; 9 positions agree with TRBD1. Looked up from germline, CDR1 is KGHSH and CDR2 is LQKENI. This CDR3 has 15 residues. V lost 2 bases to trimming and J lost 3 bases; unmatched junction nucleotides: 3. The CDR3 nucleotides read TGTGCCAGCTCACCAGGGACAGGGACTACAGATACGCAGTATTTT. This gives the protein CASSPGTGTTDTQYF.

The rearrangement joins TRBV19 to TRBJ1-1; D is uncertain. CDR1 LNHDA and CDR2 SQIVND come from the germline V gene (reference sequence). V lost 4 bases to trimming and J lost 7 bases, with 16 bases between them. This CDR3 is 14 amino acids long. CDR3 coding DNA: TGTGCCAGTAGTAGGGGAAACTCCGCGGGTGAAGCTTTCTTT. Encoded protein: CASSRGNSAGEAFF.